This T cell receptor (beta chain) was sequenced during a study of cytotoxic CD8 clonotypes in ibrutinib-treated CLL. The CDR3 spans 16 residues. CDR1 MGHDK and CDR2 SYGVNS come from the germline V gene. V was clipped by 1 base and J by 7 bases, with 19 bases between them. Findings of the study overall: Patients with sustained remission and those progressing were sampled at differing times. Clonality was elevated at ibrutinib response and had returned toward baseline at progression.

Depths of 1 in 200,000 to 1 in 1 million T cells were the sequencing target. Produced via immunoSEQ multiplex PCR; TCRdb's table is partial and in-frame only. The sample consists of 55,000 to 80,000 clones, 90% of them appearing once. This clone was counted once. Its cognate antigen is unknown. The chain has TRBV25-1 and TRBJ1-1; D is perhaps TRBD1 (5 bases). This material consisted of PBMCs, taken after 12 months of ibrutinib treatment. The sequence came from a human donor with chronic lymphocytic leukemia. DNA of the CDR3: TGTGCCAGCAGTGAATTTTTCGGCGGCAGGGAGAGTGAAGCTTTCTTT. This encodes CASSEFFGGRESEAFF.